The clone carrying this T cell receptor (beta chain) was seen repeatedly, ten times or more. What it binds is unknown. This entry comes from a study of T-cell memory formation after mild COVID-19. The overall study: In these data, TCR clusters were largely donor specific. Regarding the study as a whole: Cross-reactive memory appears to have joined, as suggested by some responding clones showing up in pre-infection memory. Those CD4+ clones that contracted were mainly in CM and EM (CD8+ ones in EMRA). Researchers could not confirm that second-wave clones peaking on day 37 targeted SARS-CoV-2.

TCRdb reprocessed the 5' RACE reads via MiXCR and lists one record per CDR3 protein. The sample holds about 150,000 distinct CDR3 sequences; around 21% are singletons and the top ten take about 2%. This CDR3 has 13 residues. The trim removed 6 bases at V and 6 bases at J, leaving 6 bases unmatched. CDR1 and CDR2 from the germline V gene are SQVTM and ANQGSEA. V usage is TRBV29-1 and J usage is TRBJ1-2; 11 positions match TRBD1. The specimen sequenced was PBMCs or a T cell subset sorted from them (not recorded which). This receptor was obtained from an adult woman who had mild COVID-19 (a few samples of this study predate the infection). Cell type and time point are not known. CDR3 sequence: CSVAGQGADGYTF. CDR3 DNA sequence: TGCAGCGTAGCTGGACAGGGGGCAGATGGCTACACCTTC.